This T cell receptor beta chain comes out of a study of cytomegalovirus exposure and HLA in healthy donors (dated by TCRdb to 2016 to 2017). Looking at the study overall: The 666 repertoires of the first cohort and the roughly 120 validation repertoires were produced on the same platform, according to a later analysis. The aim of the study was to test whether cataloging public T cell receptors could identify signatures of past pathogen exposure. A separate validation cohort of over 95 different subjects was used in addition to the 666-subject first cohort. To predict cytomegalovirus infection status, the study combined high-throughput TCR immunosequencing, statistical association of individual TCRs with disease status, and machine learning. Beyond this particular receptor, the publication reports: The authors suggested that the approach could potentially be generalized to other disease states and immunological phenotypes. A later analysis found that TCRs clustered in the first cohort also tended to co-occur in the roughly 110 validation repertoires, with roughly 95% of cluster scores above 0. Across donors, most TCR sequences were observed very rarely, whereas some public TCRs were present in many individuals. The classifier was reported to diagnose cytomegalovirus status with high specificity and sensitivity in both the original and validation cohorts. Three of the identified cytomegalovirus-associated TCR beta chains were confirmed in vitro to be specific for cytomegalovirus antigens. The study listed approximately 150 TCR beta chains as associated with cytomegalovirus. The validation cohort had no HLA typing available for a later analysis, so co-occurrence within that cohort was assessed over all 120 or so repertoires.

Note on this clone: Its antigen has not been determined. No much larger clone is present one base from it, and per-base qualities are unavailable.

The donors were included in the validation cohort of some 110 subjects, a group kept apart from the roughly 670-subject first cohort. The method was the immunoSEQ multiplex PCR assay. The paper's processing steps were these. A statistical classification framework was developed to diagnose cytomegalovirus status using the catalog of TCR beta chain sequences. Not all clones reach the TCRdb copy of this immuneACCESS table, which keeps in-frame sequences only. Checked studies attribute under half of the gap to unresolved V genes and leave the rest unexplained. Clone size and V and J calls were adopted from that table, with D and trimming inferred from the DNA. The sample contains about 38,000 clones, 85% to 95% of them found a single time. The ten largest clones represent 3% to 3.5% of the sample. The germline V gene gives CDR1 as MNHEY and CDR2 as SVGAGI. The trim is 5 bases for V and 4 bases for J, with a gap of 5 bases between the germline ends. The CDR3, cysteine through phenylalanine, is 12 amino acids long. Just CDR3 DNA is preserved here, 36 bases in frame from base 1.

Sequencing was carried out using PBMCs. Rearrangement joined TRBV6-5 to TRBJ2-2; D gene: possibly TRBD1, on 5 matching bases. This TCR was recovered from a man aged 18 to 29 in good health and CMV-seronegative. The DNA sequence reads TGTGCCAGCAGTAGGGGCACCGGGGAGCTGTTTTTT. Its protein product is CASSRGTGELFF.